What follows describes a single T cell receptor (beta chain). This record comes from a study of technical replicates of blood from a handful of donors. The CDR3 covers 15 residues. Trimming took 4 bases from V and 8 from J; bases not matched to a gene: 7. Germline values: CDR1 SGDLS, CDR2 YYNGEE. Some clones are missing from TCRdb's copy, which holds only in-frame ones; the method was immunoSEQ multiplex PCR. The table shows tens of thousands of clones, with approximately 95% occurring only once. The chain couples TRBV9 to TRBJ1-4; TRBD1 agrees at 11 bases. The source is a human donor in good health. The source material was T cells isolated from PBMCs. The CDR3 bases are TGTGCCAGCAGCTATGCGGACAGGGGGCAAGAAAAACTGTTTTTT. As protein: CASSYADRGQEKLFF.